This T cell receptor beta chain was sequenced during a study of T cell repertoires in cytomegalovirus infection. Study context: CMV infection plus the matching HLA type was flagged by public TCR beta signatures. Notes on the study in general: Cumulative public TCR beta family frequency identified carriers of CMV plus the relevant HLA.

TCRdb passed the reads through MiXCR, listing each CDR3 protein once. This sample has 170,000 or so distinct CDR3 sequences, with 13% to 15% found just once. Germline CDR1 SQVTM, CDR2 ANQGSEA. The CDR3 length is 15 residues. The trim removed 1 base at V and 0 bases at J, leaving 3 bases unmatched. Notes on this clonotype: No antigen is known for it.

The chain recombines TRBV29-1 with TRBJ2-1; TRBD1 matches at 7 bases. The TCR was taken from a human donor in good health (CMV status not recorded). Some clones in this sample may be carry-over from other donors' samples. The sequenced sample consisted of PBMCs. CDR3 nucleotides: TGCAGCGTTGAAGGGGACAGACGCTCCTACAATGAGCAGTTCTTC. This sequence encodes CSVEGDRRSYNEQFF.